This TCR beta chain was found in a study of cytomegalovirus exposure and HLA in healthy donors (dated by TCRdb to between 2016 and 2019). Study-wide context: An earlier analysis of some 600 of the donors reported approximately 260 Gb of sequence data and around 110 million unique TCR beta sequences obtained from some 200 million T cells. Roughly 310 gigabases of sequencing data and 70 million to 85 million unique TCR sequences were included in an early release covering about 700 HLA-typed donors. Among the roughly 400 genotyped donors, around 81% belonged to the genetic ancestry cluster associated with self-reported Caucasian donors. The study aimed to test whether cataloging public T cell receptors could reveal signatures of past pathogen exposure. Using immunosequencing, the study profiled T cell repertoires from about 620 subjects and related those repertoires to cytomegalovirus serostatus. In addition to the first cohort of roughly 670 subjects, a separate validation cohort of 130 or so different subjects was used. The study combined high-throughput TCR immunosequencing, statistical association of individual TCRs with disease status, and machine learning to predict cytomegalovirus infection status. A later analysis re-examined previously published TCR beta repertoires from more than 650 donors and added high-resolution HLA genotyping to investigate patterns of TCR occurrence. In the later analysis, no new phenotypic data were used to find candidate immune exposures; instead, reliance was placed on TCR beta sequences and their occurrence across donors. To decide whether each TCR beta V gene segment behaved as functional or pseudogenic, an earlier analysis of some 600 of the donors relied on high-throughput TCR beta sequencing. Donor age, sex, ethnicity and CMV serostatus were compiled together with the repertoire data. Genome-wide SNP genotypes for about 65% of the roughly 670 donors were used in a later genetic analysis, which treated that subset as a discovery cohort. Every discovery cohort repertoire had been produced on one sequencing platform. Class I and class II HLA loci were covered by the typing at four-digit resolution. Typing coverage differed by locus: A, B, C, DRB1 and DQB1 were typed in roughly 620-640 donors, DQA1 in approximately 520, DPA1 in 600 to 610, and DPB1 in just under 490. Roughly five DR-DQ haplotypes were handled as single units for association and clustering because linkage in the cohort was strong. Across approximately 400 genotyped donors of the cohort, an average of roughly 230,000 unique TCR beta nucleotide sequences per donor were sequenced, and approximately 17% of those sequences were non-productive.

Library preparation used the immunoSEQ multiplex PCR assay. For the multiplex PCR, a mixture combining 60 forward primers for TCR Vbeta segments and 13 reverse primers for TCR Jbeta segments was used. The CDR3 region of rearranged TCR beta genes was amplified from genomic DNA with a multiplex PCR assay. The amplified TCR beta libraries were sequenced on the Illumina HiSeq System as 87-base-pair reads. Per the authors' processing: A later analysis counted 75 million to 100 million unique TCR beta chains across the 666 repertoires, and some 11 million of these chains were shared by at least two donors. A nearest-neighbor algorithm error-corrected the raw reads and collapsed the reads into unique sequences, merging closely related sequences to remove PCR and sequencing errors. CDR3 sequences were aligned to IMGT reference sequences to assign V, D and J gene segments. For a sequence to be retained, at least a six-nucleotide match to both a V gene segment and a J gene segment was required. Rearrangements were classified as productive when the CDR3 lacked stop codons and remained in frame with V and J, and all other rearrangements were classified as non-productive. CDR3 was defined by IMGT convention, running from the second conserved V-encoded cysteine to the conserved J-encoded phenylalanine. The earlier analysis of about 610 of the donors excluded any sequence lacking an unambiguous match to a single V gene segment. In an earlier analysis of 450 to 700 of the donors, V segments were called functional above 56.7% productive rearrangements and were called segregating when the between-donor standard deviation exceeded 5%. A statistical classification framework was developed to diagnose cytomegalovirus status using the catalog of TCR beta chain sequences. V and J gene assignment, in a later analysis, came from comparing TCR nucleotide sequences with IMGT/GENE-DB human TR gene sequences. The TCRdist pipeline was used in a later analysis to assign CDR3 sequences and most-parsimonious VDJ recombination scenarios. In a later analysis, each TCR beta chain was defined by its CDR3 amino acid sequence together with its V-gene family, and reads without a unique V-gene family were excluded. In a later analysis, fewer than 650 highly shared, low-generation-probability nucleotide sequences were removed to address suspected cross-contamination and a sequencing artifact. In a later analysis, a clonal expansion index was calculated for each public chain from normalized within-repertoire ranks of inferred template counts. A later analysis computed generation probabilities with a VDJ recombination model fitted to out-of-frame rearrangements, and checked the results against IGoR. A later analysis scored TCR-TCR, TCR-HLA and TCR-CMV co-occurrence with hypergeometric tests, applying a repertoire-size bias correction to TCR pairs. A later analysis estimated false discovery rates by permuting HLA or CMV assignments 20 times. In a later analysis, co-occurring TCRs were grouped using DBSCAN, and TCRdist sequence similarity was added for clustering within HLA-allele-positive subsets. Repertoires with fewer than 30,000 or more than 120,000 public chains were left out of co-occurrence clustering, as were about five repertoires with anomalous nucleotide sharing. This immuneACCESS table, as held by TCRdb, lists in-frame sequences with V and J called but not all clones. Of the missing ones, under half trace to an unresolved V gene in checked studies; the others have no known cause. The V and J calls and clone size were taken over from that table, and D and trimming were inferred from the DNA. This sample's table has entries for tens of thousands of clones. The ten largest clones capture 1.7% of the sample.

Comment on this clone: Its target antigen remains unknown.

Study-wide conclusions, independent of this receptor: In a later genetic analysis, fewer N-insertions in productive TCRs were reported among donors in an Asian-associated ancestry cluster than the approximately 710-donor mean. Seventeen rarely observed V segments, including chromosome 9 orphons, were excluded from the earlier analysis of just under 600 of the donors because counts were too low. The study listed 164 TCR beta chains as associated with cytomegalovirus. V-gene and J-gene trimming of TCR beta chains was associated with a missense DCLRE1C variant in a later genetic analysis, and the association was replicated in an independent cohort. Correlated functional status among segregating V segments might reflect linkage disequilibrium, but an unknown experimental factor could not be ruled out. A cluster of highly shared sequence variants was judged likely to represent a technical artifact of the sequencing pipeline. Most TCR sequences were seen in very few donors, while some public TCRs were found in many individuals. A further reported finding was that TCR beta sequences accurately predicted the HLA-A and HLA-B alleles for most subjects in the first cohort. The classifier was reported to diagnose cytomegalovirus status with high specificity and sensitivity in both the original and validation cohorts. Compared with equally common non-associated chains, HLA-associated TCR beta chains in a later analysis were more clonally expanded and had lower generation probabilities. In vitro tests confirmed that a few of the cytomegalovirus-associated TCR beta chains recognize cytomegalovirus antigens. A later analysis associated some 17,000 TCR beta sequences with specific HLA alleles at a false discovery rate of 0.05. When HLA alleles, especially DR and DQ, strongly co-occurred, TCR associations were difficult to assign to individual alleles. According to the authors, the approach could potentially be generalized to other disease states and immunological phenotypes. Sequencing depth was assumed to be roughly uniform across donors in the presence/absence analyses, though that assumption may not hold. A later analysis reported that several top co-occurrence clusters appeared linked to parvovirus B19, influenza, CMV and Epstein-Barr virus. HLA typing was unavailable for some donors at each locus, so association tests used only the typed subset. In a later analysis, the rate of TCR association differed among HLA loci, with DRB1 alleles having the most associated TCRs and HLA-C alleles having the fewest. In this cohort, only TCR beta chains were sequenced, and detectable features were limited by the absence of alpha or paired-chain data. In an earlier analysis of 587 of the donors, most TCR beta V segments appeared in productive rearrangements about 87% or about 30% of the time, broadly matching IMGT annotations. A later analysis found that most CMV-associated TCR beta chains appeared HLA-restricted, with HLA associations seemingly driven largely by CMV exposure. Immune exposure information for the cohort was limited to CMV serostatus.

The cohort consisted of hundreds of healthy bone marrow donors. At the time of sampling, every cohort member was nominally healthy, though immune exposures that went unrecorded were likely present. The donor tested CMV seronegative, placing the donor among the 350 to 400 seronegative members of the cohort. Each donor provided a peripheral blood sample, and peripheral blood mononuclear cells were used for TCR beta sequencing. The Qiagen DNeasy Blood Extraction Kit was used to extract genomic DNA from the blood cell samples. This sequence originates from a woman aged 25 to 39 in good health and CMV-seronegative. The material sequenced was PBMCs.

The CDR3 region: CAWKAGGGNQPQHF. The base sequence is TGTGCCTGGAAGGCGGGGGGAGGTAATCAGCCCCAGCATTTT. The V and J genes are TRBV30 and TRBJ1-5; TRBD1 is a weak D gene call, 5 bases matching. From its cysteine to its phenylalanine, the CDR3 spans 14 amino acids. The retained sequence is limited to the CDR3, 42 bases, with the frame set at the first base. As encoded in the germline V gene (reference sequence), CDR1 is GTSNPN while CDR2 is SVGIG. V gives up 4 bases and J gives up 4 bases, and the segment between their germline ends measures 14 bases.